This is a list of T cell receptor beta chains from one sample in a study of glioma-infiltrating T cells after dendritic cell vaccination. The table came from immunoSEQ multiplex PCR; TCRdb's copy has only in-frame clones and leaves some out. This table holds 55,000 to 75,000 clones, approximately 83% found once. The sequenced sample was blood, obtained after dendritic cell vaccination. The receptors derive from a human donor with glioblastoma. The CDR3 runs from the conserved cysteine through the conserved F or W. D genes are given only for firm matches. Not every row has a clone size; where given, it reads once, few, many or a size class.

CDR3aa: CASSLPDMNTEAFF; CDR3nt: TGCGCCAGCAGCTTGCCAGACATGAACACTGAAGCTTTCTTT; v_gene: TRBV5-1; j_gene: TRBJ1-1; d_gene: -; abundance: -
CDR3aa: CASRGQPSYNSPLHF; CDR3nt: TGCGCCAGCAGGGGACAGCCCTCCTATAATTCACCCCTCCACTTT; v_gene: TRBV10-1; j_gene: TRBJ1-6; d_gene: TRBD1; abundance: -
CDR3aa: CASSPRDSLSYEQYF; CDR3nt: TGTGCCAGCAGCCCCCGGGACTCCTTATCCTACGAGCAGTACTTC; v_gene: TRBV6-5; j_gene: TRBJ2-7; d_gene: -; abundance: -
CDR3aa: CASSDLGGGNTGELFF; CDR3nt: TGTGCCAGCAGTGACCTTGGCGGGGGGAACACCGGGGAGCTGTTTTTT; v_gene: TRBV2; j_gene: TRBJ2-2; d_gene: TRBD2; abundance: -
CDR3aa: CASSEDLLVDTF; CDR3nt: TGTGCCAGCAGTGAAGATTTACTTGTGGACACCTTC; v_gene: TRBV2; j_gene: TRBJ1-2; d_gene: -; abundance: few
CDR3aa: CAISGSQGIGNTEAFF; CDR3nt: TGTGCCATCAGTGGATCGCAGGGGATCGGAAACACTGAAGCTTTCTTT; v_gene: TRBV10-3; j_gene: TRBJ1-1; d_gene: -; abundance: few
CDR3aa: CSVSNLGELFF; CDR3nt: TGCAGCGTTTCTAACCTGGGGGAGCTGTTTTTT; v_gene: TRBV29-1; j_gene: TRBJ2-2; d_gene: -; abundance: -
CDR3aa: CASSIELADFNNEQFF; CDR3nt: TGTGCCAGTAGTATTGAACTAGCGGATTTCAACAATGAGCAGTTCTTC; v_gene: TRBV19; j_gene: TRBJ2-1; d_gene: TRBD2; abundance: -
CDR3aa: CASSLAPTGTGTGNTIYF; CDR3nt: TGTGCCAGCAGCTTGGCTCCAACCGGGACAGGGACTGGAAACACCATATATTTT; v_gene: TRBV5-4; j_gene: TRBJ1-3; d_gene: TRBD1; abundance: once
CDR3aa: CASSQSRGQNTEAFF; CDR3nt: TGTGCCAGCAGCCAATCTAGGGGACAGAACACTGAAGCTTTCTTT; v_gene: TRBV14; j_gene: TRBJ1-1; d_gene: -; abundance: few
CDR3aa: CASGNRGEQYF; CDR3nt: TGCGCCAGCGGCAACAGGGGCGAGCAGTACTTC; v_gene: TRBV5-1; j_gene: TRBJ2-7; d_gene: TRBD1; abundance: -
CDR3aa: CASSPPGLAGGEQYF; CDR3nt: TGTGCCAGCAGCCCTCCCGGACTAGCGGGGGGGGAGCAGTACTTC; v_gene: TRBV7-9; j_gene: TRBJ2-5; d_gene: TRBD2; abundance: once
CDR3aa: CAWSRNRGAIYF; CDR3nt: TGTGCCTGGAGTCGAAACCGGGGGGCCATATATTTT; v_gene: TRBV30; j_gene: TRBJ1-3; d_gene: -; abundance: -
CDR3aa: CASSWGGEQETQYF; CDR3nt: TGCGCCAGCAGTTGGGGGGGGGAACAAGAGACCCAGTACTTC; v_gene: TRBV5-1; j_gene: TRBJ2-5; d_gene: TRBD2; abundance: -
CDR3aa: CASSQGRGSSYNEQFF; CDR3nt: TGCGCCAGCAGCCAAGGGCGGGGGAGCTCCTACAATGAGCAGTTCTTC; v_gene: TRBV4-1; j_gene: TRBJ2-1; d_gene: TRBD2; abundance: -
CDR3aa: CASTAEQEAFF; CDR3nt: TGTGCCAGCACCGCGGAGCAAGAAGCTTTCTTT; v_gene: TRBV28; j_gene: TRBJ1-1; d_gene: -; abundance: -
CDR3aa: CASSRFLKSDINYGYTF; CDR3nt: TGCGCCAGCAGCCGATTTTTAAAGTCAGATATTAACTATGGCTACACCTTC; v_gene: TRBV5-1; j_gene: TRBJ1-2; d_gene: -; abundance: -
CDR3aa: CASRTSAGGEQFF; CDR3nt: TGTGCCAGCAGGACCTCGGCGGGGGGTGAGCAGTTCTTC; v_gene: TRBV6-1; j_gene: TRBJ2-1; d_gene: TRBD2; abundance: -
CDR3aa: CSVEGGTGEYEQYF; CDR3nt: TGCAGCGTTGAGGGCGGGACAGGGGAGTACGAGCAGTACTTC; v_gene: TRBV29-1; j_gene: TRBJ2-7; d_gene: TRBD1; abundance: -
CDR3aa: CASRDPTGDNEQFF; CDR3nt: TGTGCCAGCAGGGACCCAACAGGGGACAATGAGCAGTTCTTC; v_gene: TRBV2; j_gene: TRBJ2-1; d_gene: TRBD1; abundance: -
CDR3aa: CASIESYTQYF; CDR3nt: TGTGCCAGCATCGAGTCCTATACGCAGTATTTT; v_gene: TRBV2; j_gene: TRBJ2-3; d_gene: -; abundance: -
CDR3aa: CASSSPFSGGVGELFF; CDR3nt: TGTGCCAGCAGCTCCCCGTTCAGCGGGGGTGTCGGGGAGCTGTTTTTT; v_gene: TRBV11-2; j_gene: TRBJ2-2; d_gene: TRBD2; abundance: -
CDR3aa: CASRTGNDAGYTF; CDR3nt: TGTGCCAGCAGGACAGGGAATGATGCGGGCTACACCTTC; v_gene: TRBV7-8; j_gene: TRBJ1-2; d_gene: TRBD1; abundance: -
CDR3aa: CASSPQGRRSNYGYTF; CDR3nt: TGTGCCAGCAGCCCTCAGGGGCGCAGGTCGAACTATGGCTACACCTTC; v_gene: TRBV5-6; j_gene: TRBJ1-2; d_gene: -; abundance: -
CDR3aa: CASSSSGEQYF; CDR3nt: TGTGCCAGCAGTTCCTCGGGCGAGCAGTACTTC; v_gene: TRBV28; j_gene: TRBJ2-7; d_gene: -; abundance: -
CDR3aa: CASSQTDGDNEQFF; CDR3nt: TGCGCCAGCAGCCAGACTGACGGGGACAATGAGCAGTTCTTC; v_gene: TRBV4-3; j_gene: TRBJ2-1; d_gene: -; abundance: -
CDR3aa: CSVEGQAAIYNEQFF; CDR3nt: TGCAGCGTTGAGGGACAGGCCGCGATTTACAATGAGCAGTTCTTC; v_gene: TRBV29-1; j_gene: TRBJ2-1; d_gene: TRBD1; abundance: -
CDR3aa: CASGLTGTGGGGELFF; CDR3nt: TGTGCTAGTGGCTTAACCGGGACAGGGGGCGGCGGGGAGCTGTTTTTT; v_gene: TRBV12-5; j_gene: TRBJ2-2; d_gene: TRBD1; abundance: -
CDR3aa: CASSPLEGPNNSPLHF; CDR3nt: TGTGCCAGCTCACCGCTTGAGGGCCCGAATAATTCACCCCTCCACTTT; v_gene: TRBV18; j_gene: TRBJ1-6; d_gene: -; abundance: -
CDR3aa: CAWKDRTLDGYTF; CDR3nt: TGTGCCTGGAAAGACAGAACCTTGGATGGCTACACCTTC; v_gene: TRBV30; j_gene: TRBJ1-2; d_gene: -; abundance: -
CDR3aa: CAWSVGVAGGYEQYF; CDR3nt: TGTGCCTGGAGTGTAGGGGTCGCAGGTGGCTACGAGCAGTACTTC; v_gene: TRBV30; j_gene: TRBJ2-7; d_gene: -; abundance: -
CDR3aa: CASSWTGANSPLHF; CDR3nt: TGTGCCAGCAGTTGGACAGGGGCGAATTCACCCCTCCACTTT; v_gene: TRBV11-2; j_gene: TRBJ1-6; d_gene: TRBD1; abundance: -
CDR3aa: CASSVSGRYGYTF; CDR3nt: TGTGCCAGCAGCGTGTCGGGGAGGTATGGCTACACCTTC; v_gene: TRBV9; j_gene: TRBJ1-2; d_gene: -; abundance: -